These T cell receptor beta chains were read from a single sample in a study of CD8 T cells in Susac syndrome. TCRdb processed the immunoSEQ multiplex PCR reads anew with MiXCR; each CDR3 protein has one entry. The sample has 50,000 or so distinct CDR3 sequences; approximately 94% are singletons. Sample: CD8+ T cells from PBMCs. The receptors shown here come from a human donor in good health. Both conserved end residues are part of each CDR3. Each record gives: CDR3 length, clone size, V gene, J gene, D gene, CDR3 protein, CDR3 DNA. D genes are given only for firm matches. A row's size may be missing; if present it is once, few, many or a size class.

CDR3 length: 12
clone size: once
V gene: TRBV2
J gene: TRBJ2-7
D gene: -
CDR3 protein: CASIGASYEQYF
CDR3 DNA: TGTGCCAGCATCGGGGCCTCCTACGAGCAGTACTTC

CDR3 length: 15
clone size: -
V gene: TRBV5-6
J gene: TRBJ1-2
D gene: TRBD1
CDR3 protein: CASSVGQGVFNGYTF
CDR3 DNA: TGTGCCAGCAGCGTGGGACAGGGGGTATTCAATGGCTACACCTTC

CDR3 length: 14
clone size: -
V gene: TRBV9
J gene: TRBJ2-7
D gene: -
CDR3 protein: CASSAGSVPYEQYF
CDR3 DNA: TGTGCCAGCAGCGCCGGCTCCGTCCCGTACGAGCAGTACTTC

CDR3 length: 15
clone size: -
V gene: TRBV19
J gene: TRBJ2-5
D gene: TRBD2
CDR3 protein: CASTVTSGSGETQYF
CDR3 DNA: TGTGCCAGTACCGTGACTAGCGGGAGTGGGGAGACCCAGTACTTC

CDR3 length: 14
clone size: -
V gene: TRBV29-1
J gene: TRBJ2-3
D gene: -
CDR3 protein: CSVDGGASTDTQYF
CDR3 DNA: TGCAGCGTTGATGGCGGGGCTAGCACAGATACGCAGTATTTT

CDR3 length: 14
clone size: once
V gene: TRBV7-2
J gene: TRBJ1-2
D gene: -
CDR3 protein: CASSSTGAFYGYTF
CDR3 DNA: TGTGCCAGCAGCTCCACGGGGGCGTTCTATGGCTACACCTTC

CDR3 length: 16
clone size: -
V gene: TRBV2
J gene: TRBJ2-1
D gene: -
CDR3 protein: CASSDPRSSSYNEQFF
CDR3 DNA: TGTGCCAGCAGTGACCCGCGGAGTAGCTCCTACAATGAGCAGTTCTTC

CDR3 length: 15
clone size: -
V gene: TRBV14
J gene: TRBJ1-2
D gene: -
CDR3 protein: CASSQMMGASYGYTF
CDR3 DNA: TGTGCCAGCAGCCAAATGATGGGGGCGTCCTATGGCTACACCTTC

CDR3 length: 14
clone size: -
V gene: TRBV3-1
J gene: TRBJ1-1
D gene: -
CDR3 protein: CASSQVKRNTEAFF
CDR3 DNA: TGTGCCAGCAGCCAAGTAAAGCGGAACACTGAAGCTTTCTTT

CDR3 length: 15
clone size: -
V gene: TRBV7-9
J gene: TRBJ2-7
D gene: -
CDR3 protein: CASSSLQEIAYEQYF
CDR3 DNA: TGTGCCAGCAGCTCCCTACAGGAGATCGCCTACGAGCAGTACTTC

CDR3 length: 13
clone size: -
V gene: TRBV10-3
J gene: TRBJ2-5
D gene: -
CDR3 protein: CAISVDRQETQYF
CDR3 DNA: TGTGCCATCAGTGTAGACAGACAAGAGACCCAGTACTTC

CDR3 length: 14
clone size: -
V gene: TRBV20-1
J gene: TRBJ2-7
D gene: -
CDR3 protein: CSAPRQFDSYEQYF
CDR3 DNA: TGCAGTGCTCCGCGGCAGTTCGACTCCTACGAGCAGTACTTC

CDR3 length: 18
clone size: -
V gene: TRBV9
J gene: TRBJ2-5
D gene: TRBD2
CDR3 protein: CASSPIYSLAGERETQYF
CDR3 DNA: TGTGCCAGCAGCCCTATTTACTCACTAGCGGGAGAGAGAGAGACCCAGTACTTC

CDR3 length: 14
clone size: -
V gene: TRBV2
J gene: TRBJ2-7
D gene: -
CDR3 protein: CASSPRRIDHEQYF
CDR3 DNA: TGTGCCAGCAGTCCCCGAAGGATAGACCACGAGCAGTACTTC

CDR3 length: 12
clone size: -
V gene: TRBV25-1
J gene: TRBJ2-2
D gene: -
CDR3 protein: CASMANTGELFF
CDR3 DNA: TGTGCCAGCATGGCGAACACCGGGGAGCTGTTTTTT

CDR3 length: 13
clone size: -
V gene: TRBV20-1
J gene: TRBJ2-7
D gene: TRBD2
CDR3 protein: CSADPTSTYEQYF
CDR3 DNA: TGCAGTGCTGACCCGACTAGCACCTACGAGCAGTACTTC

CDR3 length: 16
clone size: -
V gene: TRBV7-2
J gene: TRBJ2-7
D gene: TRBD2
CDR3 protein: CASSLPVTSVAYEQYF
CDR3 DNA: TGTGCCAGCAGCTTACCCGTGACTAGCGTTGCCTACGAGCAGTACTTC

CDR3 length: 12
clone size: -
V gene: TRBV11-2
J gene: TRBJ2-1
D gene: -
CDR3 protein: CASSLLRGEQFF
CDR3 DNA: TGTGCCAGCAGCTTGCTGCGAGGTGAGCAGTTCTTC

CDR3 length: 16
clone size: -
V gene: TRBV11-3
J gene: TRBJ2-2
D gene: -
CDR3 protein: CASSPREGPNTGELFF
CDR3 DNA: TGTGCCAGCAGCCCTCGGGAAGGGCCCAACACCGGGGAGCTGTTTTTT

CDR3 length: 13
clone size: -
V gene: TRBV7-6
J gene: TRBJ1-1
D gene: TRBD1
CDR3 protein: CASRSPDRGQAFF
CDR3 DNA: TGTGCCAGCCGGTCACCCGACAGGGGGCAAGCTTTCTTT

CDR3 length: 16
clone size: -
V gene: TRBV28
J gene: TRBJ2-1
D gene: -
CDR3 protein: CASQNPGSVSYNEQFF
CDR3 DNA: TGTGCCAGCCAGAATCCCGGGAGCGTATCCTACAATGAGCAGTTCTTC

CDR3 length: 13
clone size: once
V gene: TRBV11-2
J gene: TRBJ2-7
D gene: -
CDR3 protein: CASSLDVTPEQYF
CDR3 DNA: TGTGCCAGCAGCTTAGATGTAACTCCCGAGCAGTACTTC

CDR3 length: 14
clone size: -
V gene: TRBV19
J gene: TRBJ2-7
D gene: -
CDR3 protein: CASSMGQGDYEQYF
CDR3 DNA: TGTGCCAGTAGTATGGGGCAGGGAGACTACGAGCAGTACTTC

CDR3 length: 15
clone size: -
V gene: TRBV4-1
J gene: TRBJ2-7
D gene: -
CDR3 protein: CASSQDHGLKAEQYF
CDR3 DNA: TGCGCCAGCAGCCAAGATCACGGCCTCAAGGCCGAGCAGTACTTC

CDR3 length: 13
clone size: -
V gene: TRBV19
J gene: TRBJ2-7
D gene: -
CDR3 protein: CASALTRSYEQYF
CDR3 DNA: TGTGCCAGTGCTTTGACTAGGTCCTACGAGCAGTACTTC

CDR3 length: 16
clone size: -
V gene: TRBV20-1
J gene: TRBJ1-1
D gene: -
CDR3 protein: CSARDVIVIRDTEAFF
CDR3 DNA: TGCAGTGCTAGAGATGTCATAGTTATAAGGGACACTGAAGCTTTCTTT

CDR3 length: 15
clone size: -
V gene: TRBV4-1
J gene: TRBJ2-1
D gene: TRBD2
CDR3 protein: CASSPRLADYNEQFF
CDR3 DNA: TGCGCCAGCAGCCCCCGACTAGCGGATTACAATGAGCAGTTCTTC

CDR3 length: 14
clone size: -
V gene: TRBV27
J gene: TRBJ1-5
D gene: TRBD1
CDR3 protein: CASSSAGGFQPQHF
CDR3 DNA: TGTGCCAGCAGTTCGGCAGGGGGCTTTCAGCCCCAGCATTTT

CDR3 length: 11
clone size: -
V gene: TRBV20-1
J gene: TRBJ2-7
D gene: -
CDR3 protein: CSASTLREQYF
CDR3 DNA: TGCAGTGCTAGCACCCTTAGGGAGCAGTACTTC

CDR3 length: 15
clone size: once
V gene: TRBV6-5
J gene: TRBJ2-1
D gene: -
CDR3 protein: CASSPGTRLYNEQFF
CDR3 DNA: TGTGCCAGCAGTCCCGGGACAAGATTATACAATGAGCAGTTCTTC

CDR3 length: 11
clone size: -
V gene: TRBV29-1
J gene: TRBJ2-1
D gene: -
CDR3 protein: CSVEVGNEQFF
CDR3 DNA: TGCAGCGTTGAAGTAGGCAATGAGCAGTTCTTC

CDR3 length: 16
clone size: once
V gene: TRBV3-1
J gene: TRBJ2-5
D gene: -
CDR3 protein: CASSQDRSTFGETQYF
CDR3 DNA: TGTGCCAGCAGCCAAGATAGGTCCACGTTTGGAGAGACCCAGTACTTC

CDR3 length: 13
clone size: -
V gene: TRBV7-2
J gene: TRBJ2-7
D gene: TRBD1
CDR3 protein: CASIGTGNYEQYF
CDR3 DNA: TGTGCCAGCATCGGGACAGGGAACTACGAGCAGTACTTC

CDR3 length: 14
clone size: -
V gene: TRBV28
J gene: TRBJ2-1
D gene: -
CDR3 protein: CASSWTVSYNEQFF
CDR3 DNA: TGTGCCAGCAGTTGGACAGTCTCCTACAATGAGCAGTTCTTC

CDR3 length: 14
clone size: -
V gene: TRBV7-9
J gene: TRBJ1-1
D gene: -
CDR3 protein: CASSLLAENTEAFF
CDR3 DNA: TGTGCCAGCAGCCTACTCGCTGAGAACACTGAAGCTTTCTTT

CDR3 length: 17
clone size: -
V gene: TRBV4-1
J gene: TRBJ2-1
D gene: TRBD2
CDR3 protein: CASSQDLPSGMYNEQFF
CDR3 DNA: TGCGCCAGCAGCCAAGATCTGCCTAGCGGGATGTACAATGAGCAGTTCTTC

CDR3 length: 18
clone size: -
V gene: TRBV9
J gene: TRBJ2-7
D gene: TRBD1
CDR3 protein: CASSAVSGTGGYSYEQYF
CDR3 DNA: TGTGCCAGCAGCGCGGTCTCCGGGACAGGGGGTTATTCCTACGAGCAGTACTTC

CDR3 length: 12
clone size: -
V gene: TRBV29-1
J gene: TRBJ2-7
D gene: -
CDR3 protein: CSVAVSGYEQYF
CDR3 DNA: TGCAGCGTTGCGGTCAGCGGCTACGAGCAGTACTTC

CDR3 length: 16
clone size: -
V gene: TRBV10-2
J gene: TRBJ1-5
D gene: -
CDR3 protein: CASSEPQDSYNQPQHF
CDR3 DNA: TGCGCCAGCAGTGAGCCCCAGGACAGCTACAATCAGCCCCAGCATTTT

CDR3 length: 11
clone size: -
V gene: TRBV24-1
J gene: TRBJ2-1
D gene: -
CDR3 protein: CATSERNEQFF
CDR3 DNA: TGTGCCACCAGTGAGAGGAATGAGCAGTTCTTC

CDR3 length: 12
clone size: few
V gene: TRBV7-2
J gene: TRBJ1-2
D gene: -
CDR3 protein: CASSFVDYGYTF
CDR3 DNA: TGTGCCAGCAGCTTCGTGGACTATGGCTACACCTTC

CDR3 length: 15
clone size: once
V gene: TRBV27
J gene: TRBJ2-7
D gene: -
CDR3 protein: CASSSGQTPSYEQYF
CDR3 DNA: TGTGCCAGCAGCTCAGGACAGACCCCATCCTACGAGCAGTACTTC

CDR3 length: 14
clone size: -
V gene: TRBV6-2/TRBV6-3
J gene: TRBJ2-5
D gene: -
CDR3 protein: CASSELGTQETQYF
CDR3 DNA: TGTGCCAGCAGTGAACTAGGGACCCAGGAGACCCAGTACTTC

CDR3 length: 12
clone size: -
V gene: TRBV7-9
J gene: TRBJ1-1
D gene: -
CDR3 protein: CASSLGQLEAFF
CDR3 DNA: TGTGCCAGCAGCCTCGGACAGCTTGAAGCTTTCTTT

CDR3 length: 19
clone size: -
V gene: TRBV28
J gene: TRBJ1-5
D gene: -
CDR3 protein: CASSSSGTDNLYSNQPQHF
CDR3 DNA: TGTGCCAGCAGTTCCTCCGGAACGGACAACCTGTATAGCAATCAGCCCCAGCATTTT

CDR3 length: 17
clone size: -
V gene: TRBV29-1
J gene: TRBJ2-6
D gene: -
CDR3 protein: CSVISFQGRDGANVLTF
CDR3 DNA: TGCAGCGTGATAAGTTTTCAGGGTAGGGATGGGGCCAACGTCCTGACTTTC

CDR3 length: 16
clone size: -
V gene: TRBV20-1
J gene: TRBJ1-2
D gene: TRBD1
CDR3 protein: CSARTKRDRENYGYTF
CDR3 DNA: TGCAGTGCTAGAACTAAGAGGGACAGGGAAAACTATGGCTACACCTTC

CDR3 length: 15
clone size: few
V gene: TRBV27
J gene: TRBJ1-2
D gene: TRBD1
CDR3 protein: CASSLSGDSFYGYTF
CDR3 DNA: TGTGCCAGCAGTTTATCGGGGGACAGCTTCTATGGCTACACCTTC

CDR3 length: 15
clone size: -
V gene: TRBV11-2
J gene: TRBJ2-7
D gene: -
CDR3 protein: CASSLSYGRGYEQYF
CDR3 DNA: TGTGCCAGCAGCTTATCTTATGGCAGGGGCTACGAGCAGTACTTC

CDR3 length: 12
clone size: -
V gene: TRBV3-1
J gene: TRBJ2-7
D gene: -
CDR3 protein: CASSQGSTGEHF
CDR3 DNA: TGTGCCAGCAGCCAAGGGTCGACAGGTGAGCACTTC

CDR3 length: 16
clone size: -
V gene: TRBV6-1
J gene: TRBJ2-1
D gene: -
CDR3 protein: CASSETVEGGGNEQFF
CDR3 DNA: TGTGCCAGCAGTGAAACGGTGGAGGGGGGAGGGAATGAGCAGTTCTTC

CDR3 length: 14
clone size: -
V gene: TRBV28
J gene: TRBJ2-7
D gene: -
CDR3 protein: CASSQTGTTYEQYF
CDR3 DNA: TGTGCCAGCAGCCAAACCGGGACGACCTACGAGCAGTACTTC

CDR3 length: 15
clone size: -
V gene: TRBV25-1
J gene: TRBJ2-7
D gene: TRBD1
CDR3 protein: CASSEWTGGPYEQYF
CDR3 DNA: TGTGCCAGCAGTGAATGGACAGGGGGCCCCTACGAGCAGTACTTC

CDR3 length: 16
clone size: -
V gene: TRBV6-1
J gene: TRBJ1-1
D gene: TRBD1
CDR3 protein: CASSWGLGQQNTEAFF
CDR3 DNA: TGTGCCAGCAGCTGGGGTCTGGGACAGCAGAACACTGAAGCTTTCTTT

CDR3 length: 16
clone size: once
V gene: TRBV11-2
J gene: TRBJ2-1
D gene: -
CDR3 protein: CASSLDGTPSYNEQFF
CDR3 DNA: TGTGCCAGCAGCTTAGATGGGACCCCATCCTACAATGAGCAGTTCTTC

CDR3 length: 16
clone size: -
V gene: TRBV11-2
J gene: TRBJ2-3
D gene: TRBD2
CDR3 protein: CASSLDLAGTTDTQYF
CDR3 DNA: TGTGCCAGCAGCTTAGATCTAGCGGGTACCACAGATACGCAGTATTTT